One sample yielded the 17 T cell receptor beta chains listed below, sequenced in a study of blood T cell repertoires in COVID-19. Sequencing was performed with immunoSEQ multiplex PCR; in TCRdb, only in-frame clones are kept and a portion is missing. The sample carries 95,000 to 150,000 clones, approximately 83% recorded once. Sequenced input: peripheral blood. The receptors stem from a woman aged 65 to 85 with acute or convalescent COVID-19.

The V gene is TRBV5-5, the J gene TRBJ1-2; D is unclear. Looked up from germline, CDR1 is SGHKS and CDR2 is YYEKEE (reference sequence). CDR3 length: 15 residues. Trimming stripped 5 bases from V and 0 bases from J, with 14 bases between. The CDR3 reads CASSHTEPTNYGYTF. The CDR3 nucleotides read TGTGCCAGCAGTCACACAGAACCCACTAACTATGGCTACACCTTC.

This chain connects TRBV18 to TRBJ2-2; D is unresolved. Germline V gene lookup returns CDR1 KGHSH and CDR2 LQKENI. The CDR3 extends over 14 amino acids. V was clipped by 1 base and J by 6 bases, with 9 bases between them. CDR3: CASSPRRLPGELFF. DNA of the CDR3: TGTGCCAGCTCACCACGCAGGCTACCCGGGGAGCTGTTTTTT.

The V call is TRBV19, the J call TRBJ1-5; no reliable D call. Germline V gene data show CDR1 as LNHDA and CDR2 as SQIVND (reference sequence). The CDR3 runs 15 residues. Trimming shortened V by 4 bases and J by 1 base, and 11 bases separated the two germline ends. CDR3 protein: CASSTPPRSNQPQHF. For the CDR3, the DNA is TGTGCCAGTAGTACTCCCCCGAGGAGCAATCAGCCCCAGCATTTT. Using reference TRBV19 and TRBJ1-5 for the parts outside the CDR3, the full variable domain is DGGITQSPKYLFRKEGQNVTLSCEQNLNHDAMYWYRQDPGQGLRLIYYSQIVNDFQKGDIAEGYSVSREKKESFPLTVTSAQKNPTAFYLCASSTPPRSNQPQHFGDGTRLSIL.

This rearrangement joins TRBV11-2 to TRBJ2-2; tentative D call: TRBD1 (6 bases). This CDR3 is 15 amino acids long. Trimming left V 3 bases short and J 0 bases short, with 8 bases between. CDR1 and CDR2 (germline): SGHAT, FQNNGV. As DNA, the CDR3 is TGTGCCAGCAGCTTTCGACAGGCGAACACCGGGGAGCTGTTTTTT. This gives the protein CASSFRQANTGELFF.

The rearrangement uses TRBV6-2 or TRBV6-3 and TRBJ1-2; D is undetermined. This CDR3 contains 12 residues. V lost 2 bases and J lost 10, with 11 bases in between. The germline gives CDR1 MNHEY, CDR2 SVGEGT. The CDR3: CASSYTPEDYTF. In nucleotides, the CDR3 is TGTGCCAGCAGTTACACCCCAGAGGACTACACCTTC.

This clone was picked up one time. J is TRBJ1-6 and V is TRBV6-1; D unclear. Germline CDR1 reads MNHNS; CDR2 reads SASEGT. Trimming took off 3 bases at V and 5 bases at J, with 11 bases between the two ends. The CDR3 covers 15 residues. CDR3 region: CASSDRGVHNSPLHF. CDR3 bases: TGTGCCAGCAGTGATCGGGGTGTCCATAATTCACCCCTCCACTTT.

As concerns this clone: Other DNA variants within this sample encode the same CDR3. The V call is TRBV6-2 or TRBV6-3, the J call TRBJ2-2, with 9 bases aligning to TRBD1. The germline V gene encodes CDR1 MNHEY and CDR2 SVGEGT. The CDR3 is made up of 16 amino acids. V was clipped by 5 bases and J by 0 bases; unmatched bases: 4. The CDR3 loop is CASSTTGGANTGELFF. Here the CDR3 DNA reads TGTGCCAGCAGTACGACAGGGGGTGCGAACACCGGGGAGCTGTTTTTT.

The V gene is TRBV18, the J gene TRBJ2-7; TRBD2 matches 14 bases. The V segment lost 5 bases and the J segment 1 base; nucleotides outside the gene matches: 7. The CDR3 is 17 residues long. Germline loops: CDR1 KGHSH, CDR2 LQKENI. CDR3 nucleotide sequence: TGTGCCAGCTCAGAAGGGACTAGCGGGGGAGGGTCCTACGAGCAGTACGTC. Encoded protein: CASSEGTSGGGSYEQYV.

This clone was recorded once. V usage is TRBV25-1 and J usage is TRBJ2-2; 7 bases map to TRBD1. This CDR3 is built from 12 residues. The junction had 1 base not matched to a gene; V was cut back by 8 bases and J by 4 bases. Germline loops: CDR1 MGHDK, CDR2 SYGVNS. The DNA for the CDR3 is TGTGCCAGCGGGACAGTCACCGGGGAGCTGTTTTTT. Translating it yields CASGTVTGELFF.

The chain has TRBV7-2 and TRBJ2-7, with TRBD2 as a possible D gene (6 bases). There are 16 residues in the CDR3. Germline V CDR1 and CDR2: SGHTA, FQGNSA. Trimming took 5 bases from V and 1 from J, leaving 18 bases between them. In nucleotides, the CDR3 is TGTGCCAGCAGCGACCCCTCGGGAGTCCCTTCCTACGAGCAGTACTTC. The encoded protein is CASSDPSGVPSYEQYF.

V usage is TRBV19 and J usage is TRBJ2-3; D unresolved. CDR3 length equals 15 residues. Per germline, CDR1 LNHDA and CDR2 SQIVND (reference sequence). V was trimmed by 2 bases and J by 1 base, leaving 10 bases between them. CDR3 bases: TGTGCCAGTAGTATACAGGCCCGAGGCACAGATACGCAGTATTTT. Translation: CASSIQARGTDTQYF.

The chain's CDR3 is CASSLATGLFIGAFF. In DNA form, the CDR3 reads TGTGCCAGCAGCTTAGCCACAGGGTTGTTTATAGGAGCTTTCTTT. The V gene is TRBV7-2, the J gene TRBJ1-1; possible D gene TRBD1, 6 bases. Germline CDR1 reads SGHTA; CDR2 reads FQGNSA. CDR3 length: 15 residues. Between the trimmed V and J ends, which lost 0 bases and 10 bases, there was a span of 18 bases.

The chain recombines TRBV6-5 with TRBJ2-5, with 7 bases aligning to TRBD1. The CDR3 loop spans 12 amino acids. Germline trimming cut 6 bases from V and 4 bases from J; bases unmatched to any gene: 2. Per the germline V gene, CDR1 is MNHEY and CDR2 is SVGAGI. CDR3 amino acids: CASRRGRETQYF. The CDR3 bases are TGTGCCAGCAGAAGGGGGCGAGAGACCCAGTACTTC.

This clone was seen a handful of times. The gene calls are TRBV4-3 and TRBJ1-2; weak D call: TRBD1 (5 bases). V gave up 4 bases and J gave up 1 base, with 13 bases separating them. This CDR3 spans 15 amino acids. Looked up from germline, CDR1 is LGHNA and CDR2 is YSLEER. The CDR3 spells CASSPGRGGNYGYTF. The CDR3, as DNA: TGCGCCAGCAGCCCGGGTAGGGGTGGTAACTATGGCTACACCTTC.

The chain employs TRBV7-2 and TRBJ1-1, with unresolved D. The CDR3 consists of 13 residues. Germline V gives CDR1 SGHTA, CDR2 FQGNSA. With 2 bases removed from V and 9 bases from J, the gap between germline ends came to 13 bases. CDR3 sequence (DNA): TGTGCCAGCAGCTTAACTGGAGAGTCGAAAGCTTTCTTT. Residues: CASSLTGESKAFF.

The chain carries TRBV5-1 and TRBJ1-1, with 8 nucleotides matching TRBD1. Germline CDR1 and CDR2: SGHRS and YFSETQ. This CDR3 has 15 amino acids. Unmatched junction bases numbered 5, after V lost 0 bases and J lost 4 bases. The CDR3 loop reads CASSLAPTGATEAFF. The CDR3 DNA is TGCGCCAGCAGCTTGGCCCCGACAGGGGCCACTGAAGCTTTCTTT.

The rearrangement links TRBV27 to TRBJ1-1, with TRBD1 identical over 7 bases. The V segment lost 5 bases and the J segment 4 bases; nucleotides outside the gene matches: 7. The CDR3 consists of 14 residues. Looked up from germline, CDR1 is MNHEY and CDR2 is SMNVEV (reference sequence). DNA for the CDR3: TGTGCCAGCAGTCCAAGAGGGGGCGGCACTGAAGCTTTCTTT. The encoded protein is CASSPRGGGTEAFF.